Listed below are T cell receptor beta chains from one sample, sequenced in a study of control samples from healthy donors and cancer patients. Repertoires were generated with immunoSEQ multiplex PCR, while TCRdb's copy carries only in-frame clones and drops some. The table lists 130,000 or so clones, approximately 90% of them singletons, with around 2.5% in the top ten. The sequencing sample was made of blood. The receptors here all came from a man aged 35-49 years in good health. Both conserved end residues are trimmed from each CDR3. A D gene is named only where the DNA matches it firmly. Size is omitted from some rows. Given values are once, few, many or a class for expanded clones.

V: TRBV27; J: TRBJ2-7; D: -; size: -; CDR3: ASRRRDDSYEQY
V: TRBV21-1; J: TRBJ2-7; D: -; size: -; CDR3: ASSRGRVRAGVSQGKSGYEQY
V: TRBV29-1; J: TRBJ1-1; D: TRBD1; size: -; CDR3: SVGTVNTEAF
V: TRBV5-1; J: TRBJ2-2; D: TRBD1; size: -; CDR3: ASSYRQGTGELF
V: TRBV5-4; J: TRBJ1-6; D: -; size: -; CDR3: ASARGGSYNSPLH
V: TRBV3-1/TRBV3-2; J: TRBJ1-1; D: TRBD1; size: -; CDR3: ASSQPGQGITEAF
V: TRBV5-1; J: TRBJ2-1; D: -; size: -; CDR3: ASSTGRSTYNEQF
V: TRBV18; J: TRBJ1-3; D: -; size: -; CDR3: ASSRRGEVGNTIY
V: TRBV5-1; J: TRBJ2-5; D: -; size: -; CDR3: ASSLETVVETQY
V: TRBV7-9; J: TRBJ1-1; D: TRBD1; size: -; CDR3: ASSLAVMTGGSRDEAF
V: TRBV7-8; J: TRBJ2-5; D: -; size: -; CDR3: ASSINPTGKETQY
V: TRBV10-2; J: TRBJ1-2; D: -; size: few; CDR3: ASSEEPGKYGYT
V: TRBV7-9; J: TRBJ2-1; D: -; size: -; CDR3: ASSLERDEQF
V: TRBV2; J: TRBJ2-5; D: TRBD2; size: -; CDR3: ASTQESGGETQY
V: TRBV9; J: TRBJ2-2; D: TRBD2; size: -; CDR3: ASSVASGGWTGELF
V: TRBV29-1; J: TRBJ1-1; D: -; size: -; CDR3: SVDVRGVKNEAF
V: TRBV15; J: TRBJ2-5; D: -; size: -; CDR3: ATSRTRGGARETQY
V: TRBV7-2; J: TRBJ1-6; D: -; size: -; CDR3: ASSAVDSGVSPLH
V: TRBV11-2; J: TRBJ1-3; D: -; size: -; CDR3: ASSLTVYSGNTIY
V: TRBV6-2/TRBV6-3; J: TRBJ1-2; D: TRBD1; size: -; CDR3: ASSWGQLVMGYT
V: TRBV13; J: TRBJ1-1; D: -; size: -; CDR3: ASSLGSDRLWAEAF
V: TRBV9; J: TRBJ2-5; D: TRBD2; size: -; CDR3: ASSVAAGGLETQY
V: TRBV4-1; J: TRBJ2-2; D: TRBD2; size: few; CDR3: ASSREIGLAGGNGELF
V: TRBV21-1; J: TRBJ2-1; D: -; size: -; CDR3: ASSPNRAGGDYNEQF
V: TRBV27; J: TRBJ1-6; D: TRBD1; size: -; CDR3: ASSLSRQGNSPLH
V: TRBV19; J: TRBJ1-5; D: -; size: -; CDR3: ASTLGGVQPQH
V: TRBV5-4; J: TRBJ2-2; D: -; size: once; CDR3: ASSGPGISTGELF
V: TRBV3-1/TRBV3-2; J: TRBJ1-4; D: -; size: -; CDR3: ASSQPAEFGEKLF
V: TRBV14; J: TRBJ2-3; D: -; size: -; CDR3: ASSYLASSTDTQY
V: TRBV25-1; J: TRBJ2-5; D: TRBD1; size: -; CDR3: ASSDRGSQETQY
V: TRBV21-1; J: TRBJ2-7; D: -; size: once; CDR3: ASSKVLGGHDEQY
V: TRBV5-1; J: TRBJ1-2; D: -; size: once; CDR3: ASSQRTEAYGYT
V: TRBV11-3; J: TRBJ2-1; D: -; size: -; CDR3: ASSLGGRGYNEQF
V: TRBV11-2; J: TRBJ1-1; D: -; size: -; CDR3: ASSLGEGQPGHTEAF
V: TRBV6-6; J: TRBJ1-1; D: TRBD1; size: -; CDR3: ASAWGQGKTEAF
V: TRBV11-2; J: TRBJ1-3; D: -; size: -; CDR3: ASSLAVWGAGNTIY
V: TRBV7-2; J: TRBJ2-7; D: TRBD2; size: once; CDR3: ASSLSGGTYEQY
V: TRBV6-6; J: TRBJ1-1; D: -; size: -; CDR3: ASRLPQGFDTEAF
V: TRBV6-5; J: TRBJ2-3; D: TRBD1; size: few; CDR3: ASKRQGAGHDTQY
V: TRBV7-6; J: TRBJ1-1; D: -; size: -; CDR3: ASSLGMNTEAF